Below, one T cell receptor (beta chain) is given with its context. Its antigen is unidentified. J was trimmed by 2 bases and V by 8 bases; bases with no gene match: 5. Germline V CDR1 and CDR2: MNHNY, SVGAGI (reference sequence). The CDR3 runs to 14 residues. Vbeta (60) and Jbeta (13) primers were used in the PCR. In the original processing: In a later analysis, the count reached about 75 million unique TCR beta chains, with about 9.9 million shared. This table comes from immunoSEQ multiplex PCR, and its TCRdb copy is limited to in-frame clones, with some not included. From that table come the V and J calls and clone size; the DNA was used to work out D and trimming. The data contain under 130,000 clones, 70% to 80% of them singletons. The data belong to a study of cytomegalovirus exposure and HLA in healthy donors. General study results and limits: Presence/absence results assume similar sequencing depth per donor, which may not hold. Association of a missense DCLRE1C variant with TCR beta V- and J-gene trimming was reported in a later analysis. The classifier, whose performance was assessed in both the original and validation cohorts, reportedly diagnosed cytomegalovirus status with high specificity and sensitivity.

This receptor was taken from a man aged 25-45 years in good health and CMV-seronegative. The V and J genes are TRBV6-6 and TRBJ1-4; 7 bases fit TRBD1. Material for sequencing was PBMCs. The CDR3 bases are TGTGCCAGCGGGAAGACAGGGACTAATGAAAAACTGTTTTTT. It translates to CASGKTGTNEKLFF.